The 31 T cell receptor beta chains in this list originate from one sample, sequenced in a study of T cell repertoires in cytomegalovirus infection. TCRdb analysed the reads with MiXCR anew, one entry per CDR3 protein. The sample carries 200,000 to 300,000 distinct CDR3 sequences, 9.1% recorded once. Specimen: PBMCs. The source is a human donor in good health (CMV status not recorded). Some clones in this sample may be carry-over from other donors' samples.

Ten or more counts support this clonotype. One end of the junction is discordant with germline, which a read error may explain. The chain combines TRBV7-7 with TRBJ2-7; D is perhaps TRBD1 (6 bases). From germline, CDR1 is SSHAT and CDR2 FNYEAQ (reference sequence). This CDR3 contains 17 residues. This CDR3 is CASSLTYRERSSYEQYF. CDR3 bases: TGTGCTAGCAGCTTAACCTACAGGGAAAGGAGCTCCTACGAGCAGTACTTC.

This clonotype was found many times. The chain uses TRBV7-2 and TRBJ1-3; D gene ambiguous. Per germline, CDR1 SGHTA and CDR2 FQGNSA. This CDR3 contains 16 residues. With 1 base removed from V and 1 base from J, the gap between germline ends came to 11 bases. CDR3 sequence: CASSLEVSVSGNTIYF. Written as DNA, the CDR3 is TGTGCCAGCAGCTTAGAAGTGAGCGTGTCTGGAAACACCATATATTTT.

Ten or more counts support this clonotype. CDR3 nucleotide sequence: TGCGCCACCTTAAGAGGGGGGTGCTCGGGGCAGCCCCAGCATTTT. Protein product: CATLRGGCSGQPQHF. The V call is TRBV10-1, the J call TRBJ1-5; weak D call: TRBD1 (6 bases). Looked up from germline, CDR1 is WNHNN and CDR2 is SYGVQD (reference sequence). This CDR3 region has 15 residues. V was clipped by 10 bases and J by 7 bases, with 23 bases between them.

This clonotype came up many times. The chain's CDR3 is CASSRGGQGASYEQYF. The CDR3 DNA reads TGTGCCAGCAGCCGTGGTGGGCAGGGAGCATCCTACGAGCAGTACTTC. This chain connects TRBV7-6 to TRBJ2-7, with D possibly called TRBD1 or TRBD2 (5 bases each). The CDR3 is 16 amino acids. V gave up 5 bases and J gave up 1 base, with 18 bases separating them. In germline, CDR1 is SGHVS, CDR2 FNYEAQ.

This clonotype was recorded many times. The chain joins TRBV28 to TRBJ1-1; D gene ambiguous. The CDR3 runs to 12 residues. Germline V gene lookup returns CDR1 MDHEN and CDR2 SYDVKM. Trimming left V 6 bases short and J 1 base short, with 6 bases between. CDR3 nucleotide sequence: TGTGCCAGCAGCACCACGAACACTGAAGCTTTCTTT. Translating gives CASSTTNTEAFF.

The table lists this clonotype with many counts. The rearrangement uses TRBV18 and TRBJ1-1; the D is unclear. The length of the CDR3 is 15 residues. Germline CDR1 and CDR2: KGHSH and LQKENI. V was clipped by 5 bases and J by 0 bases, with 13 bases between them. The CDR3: CASSSSRTVNTEAFF. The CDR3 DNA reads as TGTGCCAGCTCATCCTCCAGGACGGTGAACACTGAAGCTTTCTTT.

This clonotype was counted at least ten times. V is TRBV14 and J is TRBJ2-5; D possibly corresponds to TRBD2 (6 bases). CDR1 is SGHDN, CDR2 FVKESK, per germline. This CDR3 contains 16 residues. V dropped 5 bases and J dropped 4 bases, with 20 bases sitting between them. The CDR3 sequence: CASSMGFLRGPETQYF. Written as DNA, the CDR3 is TGTGCCAGCAGCATGGGATTTTTGCGGGGCCCAGAGACCCAGTACTTC. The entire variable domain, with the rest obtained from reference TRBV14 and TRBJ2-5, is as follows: EAGVTQFPSHSVIEKGQTVTLRCDPISGHDNLYWYRRVMGKEIKFLLHFVKESKQDESGMPNNRFLAERTGGTYSTLKVQPAELEDSGVYFCASSMGFLRGPETQYFGPGTRLLVL.

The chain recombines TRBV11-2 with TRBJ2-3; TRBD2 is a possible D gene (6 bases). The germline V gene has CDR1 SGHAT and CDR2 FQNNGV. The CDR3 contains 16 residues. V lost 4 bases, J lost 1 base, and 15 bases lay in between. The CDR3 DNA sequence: TGTGCCAGCAGCTCCCGAGCGGGCCTAGGCACAGATACGCAGTATTTT. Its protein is CASSSRAGLGTDTQYF.

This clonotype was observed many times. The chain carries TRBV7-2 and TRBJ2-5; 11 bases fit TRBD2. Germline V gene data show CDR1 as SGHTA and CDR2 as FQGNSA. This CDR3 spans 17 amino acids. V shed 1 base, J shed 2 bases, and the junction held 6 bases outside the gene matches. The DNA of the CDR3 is TGTGCCAGCAGCTTAGGGAGTCTAGCGGGGGGACAAGAGACCCAGTACTTC. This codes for CASSLGSLAGGQETQYF.

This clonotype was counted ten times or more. In DNA form, the CDR3 reads TGTGCCAGCAGCTTAGTTGGGGTTAGCAACGAAGCTTTCTTT. This encodes CASSLVGVSNEAFF. V gene TRBV7-2 combines with J gene TRBJ1-1; D remains unclear. Trimming removed 1 base from V and 8 bases from J, with 14 bases in between. The CDR3 covers 14 residues. Germline V gives CDR1 SGHTA, CDR2 FQGNSA. Full variable domain (remainder filled in from reference TRBV7-2 and TRBJ1-1): GAGVSQSPSNKVTEKGKDVELRCDPISGHTALYWYRQSLGQGLEFLIYFQGNSAPDKSGLPSDRFSAERTGGSVSTLTIQRTQQEDSAVYLCASSLVGVSNEAFFGQGTRLTVV.

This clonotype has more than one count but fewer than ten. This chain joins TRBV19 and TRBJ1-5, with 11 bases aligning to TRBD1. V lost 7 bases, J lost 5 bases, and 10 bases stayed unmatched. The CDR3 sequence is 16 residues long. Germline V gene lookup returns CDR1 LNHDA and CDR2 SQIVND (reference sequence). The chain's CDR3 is CASKGRDRGFHQPQHF. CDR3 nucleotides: TGTGCCAGTAAAGGCCGGGACAGGGGGTTCCATCAGCCCCAGCATTTT. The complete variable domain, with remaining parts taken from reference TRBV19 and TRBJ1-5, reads DGGITQSPKYLFRKEGQNVTLSCEQNLNHDAMYWYRQDPGQGLRLIYYSQIVNDFQKGDIAEGYSVSREKKESFPLTVTSAQKNPTAFYLCASKGRDRGFHQPQHFGDGTRLSIL.

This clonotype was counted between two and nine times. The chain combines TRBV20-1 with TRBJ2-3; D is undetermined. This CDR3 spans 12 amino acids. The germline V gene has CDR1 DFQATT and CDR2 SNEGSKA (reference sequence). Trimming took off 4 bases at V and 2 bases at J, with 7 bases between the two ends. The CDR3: CSAMEHTDTQYF. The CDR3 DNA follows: TGCAGTGCTATGGAACACACAGATACGCAGTATTTT.

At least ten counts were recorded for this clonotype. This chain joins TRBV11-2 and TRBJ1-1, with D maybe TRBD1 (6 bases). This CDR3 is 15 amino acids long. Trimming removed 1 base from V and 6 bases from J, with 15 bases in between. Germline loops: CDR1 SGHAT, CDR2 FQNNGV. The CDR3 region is CASSLGRGGTAEAFF. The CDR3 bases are TGTGCCAGCAGCTTAGGAAGAGGGGGAACCGCTGAAGCTTTCTTT.

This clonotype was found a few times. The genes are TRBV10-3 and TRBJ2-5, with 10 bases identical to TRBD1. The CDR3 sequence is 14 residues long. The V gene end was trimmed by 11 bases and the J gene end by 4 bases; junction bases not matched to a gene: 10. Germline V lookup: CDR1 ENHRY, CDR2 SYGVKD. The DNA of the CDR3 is TGTGCCGTAAGACAGGGGGCGAGGGGAGAGACCCAGTACTTC. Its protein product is CAVRQGARGETQYF.

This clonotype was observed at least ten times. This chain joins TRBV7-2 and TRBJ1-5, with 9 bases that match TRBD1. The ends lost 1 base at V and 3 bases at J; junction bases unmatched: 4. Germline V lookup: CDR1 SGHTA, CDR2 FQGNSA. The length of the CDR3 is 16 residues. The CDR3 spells CASSLGDRVTNQPQHF. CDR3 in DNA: TGTGCCAGCAGCTTAGGGGACAGGGTGACCAATCAGCCCCAGCATTTT.

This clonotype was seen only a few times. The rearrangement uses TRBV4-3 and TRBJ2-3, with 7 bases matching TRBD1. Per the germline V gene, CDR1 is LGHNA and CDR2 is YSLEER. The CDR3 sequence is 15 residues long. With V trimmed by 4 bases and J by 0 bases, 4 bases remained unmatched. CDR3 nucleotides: TGCGCCAGCAGCCTACAGGGGTCTAGCACAGATACGCAGTATTTT. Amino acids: CASSLQGSSTDTQYF.

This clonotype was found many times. The DNA of the CDR3 is TGTGCCAGCAGCCCCCCCCGGGGACTGGGGAGTGGTGAGCAGTTCTTC. As protein: CASSPPRGLGSGEQFF. The rearrangement joins TRBV7-6 to TRBJ2-1; a possible D gene is TRBD2 (6 bases). The CDR3 runs 16 residues. Germline V lookup: CDR1 SGHVS, CDR2 FNYEAQ. Trimming took off 5 bases at V and 9 bases at J, with 23 bases between the two ends.

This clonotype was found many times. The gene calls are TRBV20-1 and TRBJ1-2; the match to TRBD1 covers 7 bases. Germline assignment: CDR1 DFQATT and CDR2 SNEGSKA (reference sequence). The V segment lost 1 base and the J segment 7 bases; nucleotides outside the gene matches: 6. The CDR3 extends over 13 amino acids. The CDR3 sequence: CSARAGGVGGYTF. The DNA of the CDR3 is TGCAGTGCTAGAGCAGGGGGTGTCGGTGGCTACACCTTC.

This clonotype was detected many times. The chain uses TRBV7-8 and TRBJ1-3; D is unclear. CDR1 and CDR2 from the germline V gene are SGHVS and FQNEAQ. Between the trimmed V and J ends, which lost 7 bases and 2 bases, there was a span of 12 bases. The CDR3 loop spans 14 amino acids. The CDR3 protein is CASTSLIAGNTIYF. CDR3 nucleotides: TGTGCCAGCACCTCACTGATCGCTGGAAACACCATATATTTT.

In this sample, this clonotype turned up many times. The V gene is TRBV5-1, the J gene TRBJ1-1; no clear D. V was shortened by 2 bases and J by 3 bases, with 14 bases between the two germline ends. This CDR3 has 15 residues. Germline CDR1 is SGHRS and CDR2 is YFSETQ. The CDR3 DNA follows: TGCGCCAGCAGCTTCGGGAACCGTCGGGACACTGAAGCTTTCTTT. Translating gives CASSFGNRRDTEAFF.

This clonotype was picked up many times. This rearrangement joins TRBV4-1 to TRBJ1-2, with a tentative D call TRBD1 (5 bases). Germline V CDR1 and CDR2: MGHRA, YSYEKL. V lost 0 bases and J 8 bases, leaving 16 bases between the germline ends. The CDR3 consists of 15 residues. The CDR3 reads CASSQDIGRERGYTF. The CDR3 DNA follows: TGCGCCAGCAGCCAAGATATAGGCAGGGAACGGGGCTACACCTTC.

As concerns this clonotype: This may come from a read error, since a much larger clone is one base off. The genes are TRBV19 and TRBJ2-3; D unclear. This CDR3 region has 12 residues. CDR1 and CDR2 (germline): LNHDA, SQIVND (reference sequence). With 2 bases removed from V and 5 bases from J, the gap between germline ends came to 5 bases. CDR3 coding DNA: TGTGCCAGTAGTATAATGGGAGATACGCAGTATTTT. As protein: CASSIMGDTQYF.

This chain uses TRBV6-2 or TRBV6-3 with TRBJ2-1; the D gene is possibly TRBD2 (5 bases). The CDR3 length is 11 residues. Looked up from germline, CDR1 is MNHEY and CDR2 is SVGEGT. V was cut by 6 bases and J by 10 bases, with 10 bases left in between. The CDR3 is CASRLASEQFF. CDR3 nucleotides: TGTGCCAGCAGGTTGGCTAGCGAGCAGTTCTTC.

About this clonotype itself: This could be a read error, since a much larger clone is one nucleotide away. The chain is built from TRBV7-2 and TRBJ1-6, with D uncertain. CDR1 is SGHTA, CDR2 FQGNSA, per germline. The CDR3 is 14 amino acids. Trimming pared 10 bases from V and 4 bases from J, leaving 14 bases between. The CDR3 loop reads CATSRAAYNSPLHF. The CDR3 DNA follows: TGTGCCACTTCGAGGGCGGCATATAATTCACCCCTCCACTTT.

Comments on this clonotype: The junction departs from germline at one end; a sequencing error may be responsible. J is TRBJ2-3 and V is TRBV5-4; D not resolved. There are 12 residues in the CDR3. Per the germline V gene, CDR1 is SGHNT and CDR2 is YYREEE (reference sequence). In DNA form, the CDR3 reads TGTGCCGGCAGCATCGACACAGATACGCAGTATTTT. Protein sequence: CAGSIDTDTQYF.

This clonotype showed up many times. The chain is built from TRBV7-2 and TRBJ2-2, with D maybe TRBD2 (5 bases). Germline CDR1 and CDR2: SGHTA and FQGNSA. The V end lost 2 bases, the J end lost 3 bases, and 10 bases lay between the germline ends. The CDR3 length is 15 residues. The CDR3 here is CASSLLAQHTGELFF. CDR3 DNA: TGTGCCAGCAGCTTACTAGCACAGCACACCGGGGAGCTGTTTTTT.

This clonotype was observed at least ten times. The CDR3 DNA sequence: TGTGCCAGCAGCCTCCGTGGGGGACTAGCGGGTGGCGAGCAGTACTTC. It translates to CASSLRGGLAGGEQYF. The chain couples TRBV7-9 to TRBJ2-7; TRBD2 agrees at 12 bases. CDR3 length: 16 amino acids. Germline V CDR1 and CDR2: SEHNR, FQNEAQ (reference sequence). The ends lost 5 bases at V and 6 bases at J; junction bases unmatched: 11.

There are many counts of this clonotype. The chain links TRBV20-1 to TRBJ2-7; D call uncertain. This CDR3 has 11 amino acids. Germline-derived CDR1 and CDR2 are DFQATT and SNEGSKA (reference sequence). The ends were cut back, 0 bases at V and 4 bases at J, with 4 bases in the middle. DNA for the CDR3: TGCAGTGCTAGAGAACAGTACGAGCAGTACTTC. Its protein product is CSAREQYEQYF.

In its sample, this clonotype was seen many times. The CDR3 DNA reads as TGTGCCAGCAGCACCGACACAAATAGCAATCAGCCCCAGCATTTT. Amino acids: CASSTDTNSNQPQHF. This chain uses TRBV7-2 with TRBJ1-5, with unresolved D. With 5 bases removed from V and 0 bases from J, the gap between germline ends came to 11 bases. Per germline, CDR1 SGHTA and CDR2 FQGNSA. The CDR3 runs 15 residues.

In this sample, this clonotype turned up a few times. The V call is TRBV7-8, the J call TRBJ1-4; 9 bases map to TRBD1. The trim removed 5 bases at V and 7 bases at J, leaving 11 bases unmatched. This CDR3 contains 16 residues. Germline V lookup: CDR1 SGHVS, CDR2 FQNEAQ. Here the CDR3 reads CASSHPRQGVSEKLFF. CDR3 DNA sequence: TGTGCCAGCAGCCACCCACGACAGGGGGTTAGTGAAAAACTGTTTTTT. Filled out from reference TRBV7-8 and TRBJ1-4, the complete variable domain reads GAGVSQSPRYKVAKRGQDVALRCDPISGHVSLFWYQQALGQGPEFLTYFQNEAQLDKSGLPSDRFFAERPEGSVSTLKIQRTQQEDSAVYLCASSHPRQGVSEKLFFGSGTQLSVL.

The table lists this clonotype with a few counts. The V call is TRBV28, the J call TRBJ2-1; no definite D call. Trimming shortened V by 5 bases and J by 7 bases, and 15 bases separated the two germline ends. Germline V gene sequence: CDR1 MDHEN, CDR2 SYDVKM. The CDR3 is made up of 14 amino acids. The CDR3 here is CASSLPRDNNEQFF. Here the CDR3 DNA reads TGTGCCAGCAGTCTGCCCCGAGACAATAATGAGCAGTTCTTC.